Following are 26 T cell receptor beta chains from one sample sequenced in a study of blood T cells in healthy people across ages. Using a J-beta primer mix together with a sample-barcoded 5' primer, a second PCR was run for roughly 6 to 12 cycles. TCRdb reprocessed the 5' RACE reads with MiXCR, giving one entry per CDR3 protein. The sample has 380,000 or so distinct CDR3 sequences, about 49% seen once; the top ten hold under 60%. The material sequenced was blood. These receptors were obtained from a man aged 60 to 69 in good health.

CDR3 in amino acids: CSARDRTTGNEQFF. The CDR3, as DNA: TGCAGTGCTAGAGATCGCACCACAGGGAATGAGCAGTTCTTC. J is TRBJ2-1 and V is TRBV20-1, with D possibly being TRBD1 (6 bases). The CDR3 runs to 14 residues. CDR1 DFQATT and CDR2 SNEGSKA come from the germline V gene (reference sequence). Trimming took 0 bases from V and 7 from J, leaving 13 bases between them.

This clonotype was seen only a few times. The chain couples TRBV6-1 to TRBJ2-1; 9 nucleotides line up with TRBD1. The V segment lost 7 bases and the J segment 4 bases; nucleotides outside the gene matches: 8. The CDR3 consists of 15 residues. The V gene's germline CDR1 is MNHNS and CDR2 SASEGT. CDR3: CASNPGTGLYNEQFF. CDR3 in DNA: TGTGCCAGCAACCCCGGGACAGGGCTTTACAATGAGCAGTTCTTC.

There are many counts of this clonotype. The gene calls are TRBV29-1 and TRBJ2-4; the D gene is possibly TRBD2 (6 bases). Trimming left V 4 bases short and J 7 bases short, with 17 bases between. CDR3 length: 14 amino acids. Per the germline V gene, CDR1 is SQVTM and CDR2 is ANQGSEA. The CDR3 loop reads CSVAQIGGRNIQYF. CDR3 DNA: TGCAGCGTTGCCCAGATCGGAGGGCGGAACATTCAGTACTTC.

The gene calls are TRBV20-1 and TRBJ2-7; D ambiguous. Deletions cut 3 bases from V and 2 bases from J, with 5 bases between. Germline CDR1 and CDR2: DFQATT and SNEGSKA (reference sequence). CDR3 length: 11 amino acids. The CDR3 loop reads CSASDTYEQYF. The CDR3 DNA is TGCAGTGCTAGTGACACCTACGAGCAGTACTTC.

The table lists this clonotype with a few counts. The chain couples TRBV12-5 to TRBJ2-5, with D uncertain. The CDR3 runs to 11 residues. The germline V gene has CDR1 LGHNT and CDR2 FRNRAP. V was trimmed by 3 bases and J by 5 bases, leaving 4 bases between them. The CDR3 nucleotides are TGTGCTAGTGGTTTCGCGGAGACCCAGTACTTC. Amino acids: CASGFAETQYF.

Points on this clonotype: It may be a read error: a sequence one base away is much more abundant. V and J are TRBV10-1 and TRBJ2-4; 7 nucleotides match TRBD2. The J call may be faulty, since TRBJ2-7 better matches the DNA end. CDR3 length equals 14 residues. Per germline, CDR1 WNHNN and CDR2 SYGVQD (reference sequence). The CDR3 DNA follows: TGCGCCAGCAGTGGAGGACTGGGAGGGCGCGAGCAGTACTTC. Translation gives CASSGGLGGREQYF.

The rearrangement uses TRBV11-3 and TRBJ2-5; D possibly corresponds to TRBD2 (5 bases). The ends were cut back, 5 bases at V and 11 bases at J, with 18 bases in the middle. The CDR3 is made up of 13 amino acids. CDR1 is SGHNT and CDR2 is YENEEA in the germline V gene. Here the CDR3 reads CASSPDGSWEQYF. Here the CDR3 DNA reads TGTGCCAGCAGCCCCGACGGCTCTTGGGAGCAGTACTTC.

This clonotype appeared a few times. The chain joins TRBV4-2 to TRBJ2-3, with no clear D. CDR1 LGHNA and CDR2 YNFKEQ come from the germline V gene. V was trimmed by 6 bases and J by 2 bases, leaving 9 bases between them. The CDR3 is 13 amino acids. The CDR3 reads CASSQPPTDTQYF. The CDR3 DNA reads TGTGCCAGCAGTCAACCCCCCACAGATACGCAGTATTTT.

This chain joins TRBV5-1 and TRBJ2-1; 7 bases line up with TRBD2. Trimming at V came to 0 bases and at J to 12 bases, leaving 9 bases not matched to a gene. Germline V CDR1 and CDR2: SGHRS, YFSETQ. This CDR3 is 14 amino acids long. The CDR3 DNA is TGCGCCAGCAGCTTGGATATTGGGGGACTATTGCAGTTCTTC. Protein sequence: CASSLDIGGLLQFF. The full variable domain, rest sourced from reference TRBV5-1 and TRBJ2-1, is KAGVTQTPRYLIKTRGQQVTLSCSPISGHRSVSWYQQTPGQGLQFLFEYFSETQRNKGNFPGRFSGRQFSNSRSEMNVSTLELGDSALYLCASSLDIGGLLQFFGPGTRLTVL.

Turning to this clonotype: Its ends do not fully match the called genes, so a read error is possible. The genes are TRBV3-1 and TRBJ1-1, with no clear D. The CDR3 is 15 amino acids. CDR1 LGHDT and CDR2 YNNKEL come from the germline V gene (reference sequence). The CDR3 loop is CASSQSTPMNTEAFF. The CDR3, as DNA: TGTGCCAGCAGCCAATCTACACCGATGAACACCGAAGCTTTCTTT.

The chain carries TRBV28 and TRBJ2-1, with D possibly being TRBD1 or TRBD2 (5 bases each). Trimming removed 5 bases from V and 6 bases from J, with 23 bases in between. The CDR3 length is 17 residues. Germline CDR1 is MDHEN and CDR2 is SYDVKM. The CDR3 here is CASSPSGAGQRGNEQFF. CDR3 nucleotide sequence: TGTGCCAGCAGTCCGTCCGGGGCCGGTCAGAGAGGCAATGAGCAGTTCTTC.

This rearrangement joins TRBV3-1 to TRBJ1-6, with D perhaps matching TRBD1 (6 bases). Germline values: CDR1 LGHDT, CDR2 YNNKEL (reference sequence). The CDR3 consists of 14 residues. V was shortened by 6 bases and J by 9 bases, with 15 bases between the two germline ends. In DNA form, the CDR3 reads TGTGCCAGCAGGCAAAACAGGGAGGGTTCACCCCTCCACTTT. Residues: CASRQNREGSPLHF. The full variable domain, its missing parts supplied by reference TRBV3-1 and TRBJ1-6, is DTAVSQTPKYLVTQMGNDKSIKCEQNLGHDTMYWYKQDSKKFLKIMFSYNNKELIINETVPNRFSPKSPDKAHLNLHINSLELGDSAVYFCASRQNREGSPLHFGNGTRLTVT.

This clonotype was found a few times. V and J are TRBV29-1 and TRBJ2-1; perhaps D is TRBD1 or TRBD2 (8 bases each). Germline CDR1 reads SQVTM; CDR2 reads ANQGSEA. CDR3 size: 14 residues. Trimming removed 8 bases from V and 6 bases from J, with 20 bases in between. CDR3 protein: CSSVDRAGGNEQFF. DNA for the CDR3: TGCAGCTCGGTGGACAGGGCGGGAGGCAATGAGCAGTTCTTC.

Note on this clonotype: Being one base from a much bigger clone, this may be a read error. This sequence joins TRBV2 and TRBJ2-1; tentative D call: TRBD1 (5 bases). Germline V gene sequence: CDR1 SNHLY, CDR2 FYNNEI. The CDR3 is 13 residues long. Trimming took 8 bases from V and 1 from J, leaving 9 bases between them. The DNA of the CDR3 is TGTGCCAGCGGGGCCCAGTCCTACAATGAGCAGTTCTTC. Protein product: CASGAQSYNEQFF.

Many counts were recorded for this clonotype. The gene calls are TRBV5-1 and TRBJ1-1, with no clear D. The CDR3 extends over 15 amino acids. Between the trimmed V and J ends, which lost 4 bases and 2 bases, there was a span of 15 bases. Germline values: CDR1 SGHRS, CDR2 YFSETQ. CDR3 region: CASSPRPNLNTEAFF. CDR3 in DNA: TGCGCCAGCAGCCCCCGGCCGAATCTCAACACTGAAGCTTTCTTT.

In DNA, the CDR3 is TGTGCCAGCAGCGTAGTCGGCCTCAACGGGGGTAGGACTAGCGGGAGACCCAATGAGCAGTTCTTC. Residues: CASSVVGLNGGRTSGRPNEQFF. This chain uses TRBV9 with TRBJ2-1; TRBD2 matches 13 bases. The CDR3 length is 22 residues. With V trimmed by 0 bases and J by 6 bases, 21 bases remained unmatched. Per the germline V gene, CDR1 is SGDLS and CDR2 is YYNGEE. Full variable domain (missing parts from reference TRBV9 and TRBJ2-1): DSGVTQTPKHLITATGQRVTLRCSPRSGDLSVYWYQQSLDQGLQFLIQYYNGEERAKGNILERFSAQQFPDLHSELNLSSLELGDSALYFCASSVVGLNGGRTSGRPNEQFFGPGTRLTVL.

J is TRBJ2-1 and V is TRBV7-3, with 11 bases matching TRBD2. This CDR3 has 22 amino acids. The germline V gene has CDR1 SGHTA and CDR2 FQGTGA. V dropped 6 bases and J dropped 0; count of bases not matched to a gene: 22. The chain's CDR3 is CASSRGPPLMTSGKSSYNEQFF. The CDR3 DNA sequence: TGTGCCAGCAGTCGGGGCCCCCCCTTAATGACTAGCGGGAAGAGCTCCTACAATGAGCAGTTCTTC.

The V gene is TRBV3-1, the J gene TRBJ2-5; D remains ambiguous. This CDR3 has 14 residues. Between the trimmed V and J ends, which lost 6 bases and 0 bases, there was a span of 11 bases. Germline V gene data show CDR1 as LGHDT and CDR2 as YNNKEL (reference sequence). CDR3 sequence: CASRMGSYQETQYF. CDR3 nucleotides: TGTGCCAGCAGGATGGGATCGTACCAAGAGACCCAGTACTTC.

This chain links TRBV7-6 with TRBJ2-5; D is ambiguous. The DNA matches TRBJ2-7 better at its end, which makes the J call doubtful. This CDR3 has 14 residues. Germline loops: CDR1 SGHVS, CDR2 FNYEAQ. The CDR3 reads CASSSDTTTTEQYF. The CDR3 region has the DNA TGTGCCAGCAGCTCGGATACTACTACTACCGAGCAGTACTTC.

V is TRBV6-6 and J is TRBJ2-1, with 8 bases aligning to TRBD2. The CDR3 runs to 13 residues. CDR1 and CDR2 (germline): MNHNY, SVGAGI (reference sequence). The V and J ends lost 6 bases and 9 bases, in that order; junction bases with no gene match: 7. The CDR3 bases are TGTGCCAGCAGCCAAGTCCTAGCGGGTGAGCAGTTCTTC. As protein: CASSQVLAGEQFF.

This clonotype turned up a few times. This chain joins TRBV5-1 and TRBJ2-3; 11 bases agree with TRBD2. Germline V lookup: CDR1 SGHRS, CDR2 YFSETQ. V lost 0 bases, J lost 3 bases, and 3 bases stayed unmatched. The CDR3 totals 16 residues. CDR3 bases: TGCGCCAGCAGCTTGGCCGGGACTAGCGGAACAGATACGCAGTATTTT. Amino acid sequence: CASSLAGTSGTDTQYF.

The rearrangement uses TRBV7-3 and TRBJ2-3, with 9 bases fitting TRBD1. This CDR3 spans 14 amino acids. Germline CDR1 SGHTA, CDR2 FQGTGA. V lost 5 bases to trimming and J lost 6 bases; unmatched junction nucleotides: 6. CDR3 DNA: TGTGCCAGCAGCCGTGGGACAGGGTCCGATACGCAGTATTTT. This sequence encodes CASSRGTGSDTQYF.

The chain carries TRBV7-8 and TRBJ2-3; 14 positions agree with TRBD2. V was clipped by 11 bases and J by 3 bases; unmatched bases: 1. The CDR3 loop spans 13 amino acids. Germline-derived CDR1 and CDR2 are SGHVS and FQNEAQ. The CDR3 DNA is TGTGCCGGGACTAGCGGGAGTACAGATACGCAGTATTTT. The encoded protein is CAGTSGSTDTQYF. The whole variable domain, filled in from reference TRBV7-8 and TRBJ2-3, reads GAGVSQSPRYKVAKRGQDVALRCDPISGHVSLFWYQQALGQGPEFLTYFQNEAQLDKSGLPSDRFFAERPEGSVSTLKIQRTQQEDSAVYLCAGTSGSTDTQYFGPGTRLTVL.

The genes are TRBV15 and TRBJ2-7; a possible D gene is TRBD2 (5 bases). This CDR3 has 12 amino acids. V lost 0 bases to trimming and J lost 12 bases, with 12 bases between them. CDR1 LNHNV and CDR2 YYDKDF come from the germline V gene (reference sequence). CDR3 protein: CATSRDATTRYF. CDR3 coding DNA: TGTGCCACCAGCAGAGATGCCACAACTAGGTACTTC.

A remark on this clonotype: Lacking the conserved final phenylalanine or tryptophan, this CDR3 likely reflects a read error. V is TRBV28 and J is TRBJ2-1; 9 bases are a match to TRBD2. There are 15 residues in the CDR3. V lost 7 bases, J lost 3 bases, and 7 bases stayed unmatched. Germline V gene data show CDR1 as MDHEN and CDR2 as SYDVKM. The CDR3 coding sequence is TGTGCCAGCATTATAGCGGGAGAGAGCTACAATGAGCAGTTCTTA. Its protein product is CASIIAGESYNEQFL.

The J gene is TRBJ2-6, the V gene TRBV12-3 or TRBV12-4; D is unresolved. Trimming removed 5 bases at V and 5 bases at J, with 22 bases between. The CDR3 loop spans 18 amino acids. The CDR3 bases are TGTGCCAGCAGTCCCCCCCGGGTCACCCCGTGGAGGGCCAACGTCCTGACTTTC. Its translation: CASSPPRVTPWRANVLTF.